This entry concerns a single T cell receptor beta chain. This record comes from a study of T cell responses to AZD1222 COVID-19 vaccine. Profiling relied on immunoSEQ multiplex PCR, and the TCRdb table lists in-frame clones only, not all of them. The sample carries about 150,000 clones, about 90% recorded once. The source was peripheral blood, collected on day 0 of AZD1222 vaccination. The TCR was taken from an adult in good health.

This chain's CDR3 is CASSLGGQGLKPQHF. The CDR3 DNA reads TGTGCCAGTAGTCTAGGGGGACAGGGCCTGAAACCCCAGCATTTT. The gene calls are TRBV19 and TRBJ1-5; 9 nucleotides match TRBD1. The trim removed 5 bases at V and 10 bases at J, leaving 12 bases unmatched. The CDR3 length is 15 residues. CDR1 is LNHDA and CDR2 is SQIVND in the germline V gene (reference sequence).